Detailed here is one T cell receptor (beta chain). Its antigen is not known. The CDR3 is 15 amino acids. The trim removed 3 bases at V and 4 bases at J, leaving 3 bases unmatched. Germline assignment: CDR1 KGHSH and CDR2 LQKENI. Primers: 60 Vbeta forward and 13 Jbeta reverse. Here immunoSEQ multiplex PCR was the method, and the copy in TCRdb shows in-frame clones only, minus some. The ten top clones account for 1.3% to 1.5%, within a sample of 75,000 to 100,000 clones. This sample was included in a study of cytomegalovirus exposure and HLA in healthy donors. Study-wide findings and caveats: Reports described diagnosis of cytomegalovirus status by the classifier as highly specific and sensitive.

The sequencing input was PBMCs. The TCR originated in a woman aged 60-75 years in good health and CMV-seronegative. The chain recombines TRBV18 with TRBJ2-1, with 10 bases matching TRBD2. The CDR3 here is CASSPGLADYNEQFF. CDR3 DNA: TGTGCCAGCTCACCCGGACTAGCGGATTACAATGAGCAGTTCTTC.